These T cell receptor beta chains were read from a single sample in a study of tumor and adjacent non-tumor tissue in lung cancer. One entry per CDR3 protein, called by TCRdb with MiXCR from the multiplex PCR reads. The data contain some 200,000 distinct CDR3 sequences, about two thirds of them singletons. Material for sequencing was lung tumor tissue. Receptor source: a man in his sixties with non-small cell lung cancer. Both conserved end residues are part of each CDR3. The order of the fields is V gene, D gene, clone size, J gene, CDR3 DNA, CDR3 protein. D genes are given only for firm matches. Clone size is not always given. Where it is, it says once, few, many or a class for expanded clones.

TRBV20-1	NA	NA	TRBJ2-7	TGCGGTGCTAGAAAAGGCAGAGCCTACGAGCAGTACTTC	CGARKGRAYEQYF
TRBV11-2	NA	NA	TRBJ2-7	TGTGCCAGCACCTTAGACGGAAGTGACGTGGGAATCTACGAGCAGTACTTC	CASTLDGSDVGIYEQYF
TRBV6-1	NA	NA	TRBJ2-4	TGTGCCAGCAGGAGCCTTGCTGGACAAAACATTCAGTATTTC	CASRSLAGQNIQYF
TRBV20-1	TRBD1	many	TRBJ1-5	TGCAGTGCTGGCGAACCGGGACAGAACAATCAGCCCCAGCATTTT	CSAGEPGQNNQPQHF
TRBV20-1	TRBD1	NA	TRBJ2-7	TGCAGTGCTAGAGACCCGGGACAGGGTTCCTACGAGCAGTACTTC	CSARDPGQGSYEQYF
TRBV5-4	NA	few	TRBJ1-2	TGTGCCAGCAGCCCAGAGTCTTTTGTAGGGGACTATGGCTACACCTTC	CASSPESFVGDYGYTF
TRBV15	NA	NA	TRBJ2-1	TGTGCCACCAGCCCCCTGACAGTGTCTTACAATGAGCAGTTCTTC	CATSPLTVSYNEQFF
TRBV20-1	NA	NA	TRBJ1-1	TGCAGTGCTAAGCGGGGATCCAACACTGATGCTTTCTTT	CSAKRGSNTDAFF
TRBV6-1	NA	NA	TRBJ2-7	TGTACCAGCAGTCAACCAAGGGCCCGACTAGGTGCCTACGAGCAGTACTTC	CTSSQPRARLGAYEQYF
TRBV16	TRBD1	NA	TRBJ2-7	TGTGCCAGCAGCCAATCTTCGGCAGGGGGCTACGAGCAGTACTTC	CASSQSSAGGYEQYF
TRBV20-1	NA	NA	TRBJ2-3	TGCAGTGCACAAGGGGCGACCGGCGACCTCACAGATACGCAGTATTTT	CSAQGATGDLTDTQYF
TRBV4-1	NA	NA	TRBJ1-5	TGCGCCAGCAGGCAAGATAACGCGCAGCCCCAGCATTTT	CASRQDNAQPQHF
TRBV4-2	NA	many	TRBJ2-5	TGTGCCAGCAGCCGGGCCCGAGGGGTGTTGGAGACCCAGTACTTC	CASSRARGVLETQYF
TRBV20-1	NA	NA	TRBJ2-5	TGCAGTGCTATGAGACTAGGGGAAGAGACCCAGTACTTC	CSAMRLGEETQYF
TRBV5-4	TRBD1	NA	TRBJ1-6	TGTGCCAGCAGCTCGGCACAAACAGGGGGCACTTCATCCCTCCACTTT	CASSSAQTGGTSSLHF
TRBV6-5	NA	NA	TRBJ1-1	TGTGTCAGCAGTTACTCGATAACCAGCCGGGGTGGTACTGAAGCTTTCTTT	CVSSYSITSRGGTEAFF
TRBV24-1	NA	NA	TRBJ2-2	TGTGCTACCAGTGCGGGGAAGCGAGGGAACACCGGGGAGCTGTTTTTT	CATSAGKRGNTGELFF
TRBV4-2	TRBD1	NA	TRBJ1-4	TGTGCCAGCAGCCCCCGGACAGGGGGAAATGATGTAAAACTATTTTTT	CASSPRTGGNDVKLFF
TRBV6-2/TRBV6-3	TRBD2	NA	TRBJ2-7	TGTCCCAGTCGAATTAGCGGGAGTAGCTACGAGCAGTACTTC	CPSRISGSSYEQYF
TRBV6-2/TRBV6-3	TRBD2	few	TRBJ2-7	TGTGCCAGCAAGATAGCGGGAGCCCCTATGGAGCAGTACTTC	CASKIAGAPMEQYF
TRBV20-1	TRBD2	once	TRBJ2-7	TGCAGTGCTAGAGACGGGACTAGCGGGACGAACTGCGAAGAGTACTTC	CSARDGTSGTNCEEYF
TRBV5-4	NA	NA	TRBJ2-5	TGTGCCAGCAGCTTGGATTGGGGAGCCCAAGAGACCCAGTACTTC	CASSLDWGAQETQYF
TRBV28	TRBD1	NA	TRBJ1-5	TGTGCCAGCAGTTTGGATCAACAGGGGTATAGCAATGAGCCCCAGCATTTT	CASSLDQQGYSNEPQHF
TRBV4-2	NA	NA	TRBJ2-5	TGTGCCTGCAGCAGTGGAGGTGAGACCCAGTACTTC	CACSSGGETQYF
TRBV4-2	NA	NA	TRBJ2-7	TGTGCCAGCACCCACGTACTGGATAAGGAGGAGCAGTACTTC	CASTHVLDKEEQYF
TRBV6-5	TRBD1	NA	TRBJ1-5	TGTGCCAGCAGCAAGGACAGGGGGAATCAGCCCCAGCATTTC	CASSKDRGNQPQHF
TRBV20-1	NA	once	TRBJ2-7	TGCAGTGGTCAGACTGGCGGGATAAACGAGCAGTACTTC	CSGQTGGINEQYF
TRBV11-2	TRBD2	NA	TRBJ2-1	TGTGCCAGCAGCTTGAGCGGACTAGAATTCAATGAGCAGTTCTTC	CASSLSGLEFNEQFF